This T cell receptor (beta chain) derives from a study of monozygotic twins with inflammatory bowel disease. TCRdb processed the 5' RACE reads again and assigns one entry to each CDR3 protein, with no DNA. The sample table includes approximately 400,000 distinct CDR3 sequences. Germline CDR1 DFQATT, CDR2 SNEGSKA (reference sequence). The CDR3 extends over 12 amino acids. Researchers isolated total RNA from whole blood without sorting T cells. The chain uses TRBV20-1 and TRBJ2-1. The sequencing input was blood. The source of this sequence is a human donor with ulcerative colitis or Crohn's disease, or a healthy co-twin of an affected twin (not recorded which). CDR3: CSARGMDNEQFF.